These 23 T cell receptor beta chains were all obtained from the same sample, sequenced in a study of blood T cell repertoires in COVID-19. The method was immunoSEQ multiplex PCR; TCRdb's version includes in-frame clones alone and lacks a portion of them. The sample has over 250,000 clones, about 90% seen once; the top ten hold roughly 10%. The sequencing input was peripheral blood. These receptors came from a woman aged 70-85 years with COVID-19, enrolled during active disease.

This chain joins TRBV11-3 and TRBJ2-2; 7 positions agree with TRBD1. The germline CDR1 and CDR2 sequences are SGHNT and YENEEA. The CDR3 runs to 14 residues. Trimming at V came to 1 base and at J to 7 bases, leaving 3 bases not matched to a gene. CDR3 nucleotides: TGTGCCAGCAGCTTAGGACAGGGCGGCGGGGAGCTGTTTTTT. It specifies CASSLGQGGGELFF.

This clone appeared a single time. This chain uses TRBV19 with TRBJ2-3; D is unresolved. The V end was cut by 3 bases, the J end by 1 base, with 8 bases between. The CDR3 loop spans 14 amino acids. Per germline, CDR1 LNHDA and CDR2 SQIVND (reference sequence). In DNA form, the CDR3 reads TGTGCCAGTAGTATGTTACGGGGCACAGATACGCAGTATTTT. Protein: CASSMLRGTDTQYF.

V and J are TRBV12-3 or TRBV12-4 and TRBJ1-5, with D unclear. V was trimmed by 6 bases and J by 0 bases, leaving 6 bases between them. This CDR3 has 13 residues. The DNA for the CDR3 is TGTGCCAGCAGCTTTAGTAGCAATCAGCCCCAGCATTTT. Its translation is CASSFSSNQPQHF.

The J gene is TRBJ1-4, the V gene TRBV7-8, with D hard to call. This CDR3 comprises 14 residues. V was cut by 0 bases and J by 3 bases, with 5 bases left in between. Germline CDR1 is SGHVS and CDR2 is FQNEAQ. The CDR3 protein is CASSLAPPNEKLFF. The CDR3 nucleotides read TGTGCCAGCAGCTTAGCCCCTCCTAATGAAAAACTGTTTTTT.

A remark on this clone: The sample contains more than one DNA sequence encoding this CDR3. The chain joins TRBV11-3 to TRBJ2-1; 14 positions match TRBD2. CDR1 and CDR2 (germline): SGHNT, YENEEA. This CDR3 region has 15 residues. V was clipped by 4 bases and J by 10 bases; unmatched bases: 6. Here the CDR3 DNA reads TGTGCCAGCAGCTGGGGACTAGCGGGAGAAGGAGAGCAGTTCTTC. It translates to CASSWGLAGEGEQFF.

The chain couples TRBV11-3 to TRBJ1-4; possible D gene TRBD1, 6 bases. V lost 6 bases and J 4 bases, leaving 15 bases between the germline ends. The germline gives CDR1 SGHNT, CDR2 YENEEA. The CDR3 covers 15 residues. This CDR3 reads CASSLRTAFNEKLFF. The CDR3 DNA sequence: TGTGCCAGCAGTTTAAGGACAGCCTTTAATGAAAAACTGTTTTTT.

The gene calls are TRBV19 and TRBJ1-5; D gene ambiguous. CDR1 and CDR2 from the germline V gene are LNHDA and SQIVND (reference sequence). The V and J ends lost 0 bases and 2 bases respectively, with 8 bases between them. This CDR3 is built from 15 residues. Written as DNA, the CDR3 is TGTGCCAGTAGTATAGACAGCCAGGGCAATCAGCCCCAGCATTTT. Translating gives CASSIDSQGNQPQHF.

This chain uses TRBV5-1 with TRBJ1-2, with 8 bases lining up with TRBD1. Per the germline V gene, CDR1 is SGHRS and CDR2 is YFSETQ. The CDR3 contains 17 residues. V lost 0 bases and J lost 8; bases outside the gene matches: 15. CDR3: CASSLVSFGRGRRGYTF. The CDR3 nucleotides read TGCGCCAGCAGCTTGGTATCGTTCGGCAGGGGGCGCAGGGGCTACACCTTC.

CDR3 DNA: TGTGCCAGCAGCTTGAATCTCAGGGTCGGGGATACGCAGTATTTT. This gives the protein CASSLNLRVGDTQYF. The chain joins TRBV5-4 to TRBJ2-3; maybe TRBD1 (5 bases). Trimming cost V 1 base and J 6 bases, with 15 bases left between them. The V gene's germline CDR1 is SGHNT and CDR2 YYREEE (reference sequence). The CDR3 loop spans 15 amino acids.

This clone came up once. The CDR3 here is CASTNAATGARGYNSPLHF. DNA of the CDR3: TGTGCCAGTACCAACGCCGCGACAGGGGCCCGGGGATATAATTCACCCCTCCACTTT. The rearrangement links TRBV2 to TRBJ1-6; TRBD1 aligns across 8 bases. Per germline, CDR1 SNHLY and CDR2 FYNNEI. This CDR3 spans 19 amino acids. After removal of 9 bases from V and 4 bases from J, the junction contained 20 bases not matched to a gene. The full variable domain, rest sourced from reference TRBV2 and TRBJ1-6, is EPEVTQTPSHQVTQMGQEVILRCVPISNHLYFYWYRQILGQKVEFLVSFYNNEISEKSEIFDDQFSVERPDGSNFTLKIRSTKLEDSAMYFCASTNAATGARGYNSPLHFGNGTRLTVT.

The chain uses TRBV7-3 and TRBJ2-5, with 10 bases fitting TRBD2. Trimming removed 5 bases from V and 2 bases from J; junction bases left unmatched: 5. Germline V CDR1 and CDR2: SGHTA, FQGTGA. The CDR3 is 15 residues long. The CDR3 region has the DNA TGTGCCAGCAGCCTACTAGCGGGAACGCAAGAGACCCAGTACTTC. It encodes CASSLLAGTQETQYF.

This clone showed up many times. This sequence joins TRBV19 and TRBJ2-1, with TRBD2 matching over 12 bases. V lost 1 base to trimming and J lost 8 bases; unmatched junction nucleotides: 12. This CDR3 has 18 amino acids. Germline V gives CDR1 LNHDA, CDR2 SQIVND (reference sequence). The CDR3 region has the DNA TGTGCCAGTAGTATAGGAGCTCAGACTAGCGGGAGTCGTCATGAGCAGTTCTTC. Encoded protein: CASSIGAQTSGSRHEQFF. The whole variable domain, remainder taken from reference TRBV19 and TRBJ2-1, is DGGITQSPKYLFRKEGQNVTLSCEQNLNHDAMYWYRQDPGQGLRLIYYSQIVNDFQKGDIAEGYSVSREKKESFPLTVTSAQKNPTAFYLCASSIGAQTSGSRHEQFFGPGTRLTVL.

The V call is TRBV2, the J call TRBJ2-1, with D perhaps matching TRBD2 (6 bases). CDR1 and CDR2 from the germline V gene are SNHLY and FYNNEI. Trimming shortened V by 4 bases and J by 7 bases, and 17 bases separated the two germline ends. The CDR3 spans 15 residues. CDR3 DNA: TGTGCCAGCAGTGGGGAGGCACTCCAAAGGAATGAGCAGTTCTTC. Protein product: CASSGEALQRNEQFF.

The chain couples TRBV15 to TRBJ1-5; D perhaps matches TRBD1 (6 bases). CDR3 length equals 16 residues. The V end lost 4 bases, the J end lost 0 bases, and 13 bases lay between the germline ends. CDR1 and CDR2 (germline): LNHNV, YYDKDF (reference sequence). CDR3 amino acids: CATSNPRTASNQPQHF. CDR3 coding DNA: TGTGCCACCAGCAATCCGCGGACAGCTAGCAATCAGCCCCAGCATTTT.

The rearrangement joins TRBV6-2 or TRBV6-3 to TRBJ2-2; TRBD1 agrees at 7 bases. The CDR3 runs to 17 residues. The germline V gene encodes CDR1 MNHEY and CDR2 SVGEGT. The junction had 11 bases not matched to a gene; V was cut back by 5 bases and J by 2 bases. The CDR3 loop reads CASSPQTGQTNTGELFF. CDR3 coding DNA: TGTGCCAGCAGTCCACAGACGGGACAGACCAACACCGGGGAGCTGTTTTTT.

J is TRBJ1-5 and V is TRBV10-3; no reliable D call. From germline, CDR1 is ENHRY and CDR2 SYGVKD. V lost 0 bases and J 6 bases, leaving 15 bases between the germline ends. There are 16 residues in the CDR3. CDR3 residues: CAISESAGFGSQPQHF. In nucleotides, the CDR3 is TGTGCCATCAGTGAGTCAGCGGGGTTTGGGAGTCAGCCCCAGCATTTT.

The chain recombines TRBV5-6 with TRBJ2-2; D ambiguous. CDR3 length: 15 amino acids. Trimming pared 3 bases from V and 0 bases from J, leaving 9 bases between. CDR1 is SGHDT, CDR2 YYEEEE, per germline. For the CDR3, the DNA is TGTGCCAGCAGCTCGCGATTCTCGAACACCGGGGAGCTGTTTTTT. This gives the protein CASSSRFSNTGELFF.

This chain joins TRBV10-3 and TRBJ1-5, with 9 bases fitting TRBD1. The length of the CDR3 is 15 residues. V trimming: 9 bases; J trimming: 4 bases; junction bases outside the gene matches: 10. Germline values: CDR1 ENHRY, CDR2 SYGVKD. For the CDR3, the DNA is TGTGCCATTTCCGCCGGGACAGGGCCAAATCAGCCCCAGCATTTT. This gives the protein CAISAGTGPNQPQHF.

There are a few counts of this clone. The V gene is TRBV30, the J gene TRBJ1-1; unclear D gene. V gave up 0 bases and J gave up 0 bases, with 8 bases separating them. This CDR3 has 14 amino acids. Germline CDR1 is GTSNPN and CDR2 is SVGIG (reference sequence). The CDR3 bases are TGTGCCTGGAGTGTACCCTACGTGAACACTGAAGCTTTCTTT. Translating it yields CAWSVPYVNTEAFF.

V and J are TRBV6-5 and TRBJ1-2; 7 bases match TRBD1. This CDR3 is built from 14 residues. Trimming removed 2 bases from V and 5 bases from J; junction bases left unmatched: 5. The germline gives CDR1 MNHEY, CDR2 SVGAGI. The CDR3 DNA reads TGTGCCAGCAGTTACCTACAGGGGCCGTATGGCTACACCTTC. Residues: CASSYLQGPYGYTF.

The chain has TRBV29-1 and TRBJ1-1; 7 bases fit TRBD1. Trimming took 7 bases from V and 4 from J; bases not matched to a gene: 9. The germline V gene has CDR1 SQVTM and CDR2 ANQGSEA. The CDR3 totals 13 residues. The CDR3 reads CSARGQAGTEAFF. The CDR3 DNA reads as TGCAGCGCACGAGGACAGGCAGGCACTGAAGCTTTCTTT.

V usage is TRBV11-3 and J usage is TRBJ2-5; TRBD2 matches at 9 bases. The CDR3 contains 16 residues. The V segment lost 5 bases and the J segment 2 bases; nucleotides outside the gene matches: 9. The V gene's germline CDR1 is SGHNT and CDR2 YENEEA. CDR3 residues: CASSLMTSGFQETQYF. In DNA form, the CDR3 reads TGTGCCAGCAGCCTCATGACTAGCGGCTTTCAAGAGACCCAGTACTTC.

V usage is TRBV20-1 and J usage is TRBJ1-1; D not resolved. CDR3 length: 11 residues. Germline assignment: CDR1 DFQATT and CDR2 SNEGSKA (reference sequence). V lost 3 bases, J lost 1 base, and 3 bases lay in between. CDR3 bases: TGCAGTGCTAGCGGGAACACTGAAGCTTTCTTT. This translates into CSASGNTEAFF.